Listed here are 9 T cell receptor beta chains from one sample, sequenced in a study of CD8+ T cells in alopecia areata. Extracted RNA was reverse transcribed into cDNA, the sequencing template. The repertoire was sequenced with immunoSEQ multiplex PCR; TCRdb's copy has only in-frame clones and lacks some. The table lists about 180,000 clones, roughly 60% of them singletons. This specimen was CD4+ T cells sorted from blood, taken at week 0. Receptors originate from a human donor with alopecia areata.

This clone was detected only a few times. As DNA, the CDR3 is TGTGCCAGCAGCCGGGCGCGAACGGAAGCTTTCTTT. Its translation is CASSRARTEAFF. The chain couples TRBV5-6 to TRBJ1-1; no clear D. This CDR3 spans 12 amino acids. Germline CDR1 reads SGHDT; CDR2 reads YYEEEE. V was clipped by 4 bases and J by 8 bases, with 12 bases between them.

The chain joins TRBV15 to TRBJ2-7; D is possibly TRBD1 (6 bases). The germline V gene encodes CDR1 LNHNV and CDR2 YYDKDF (reference sequence). V was clipped by 2 bases and J by 3 bases, with 14 bases between them. The CDR3 runs 15 residues. The chain's CDR3 is CATSRTTGNYYEQYF. CDR3 DNA: TGTGCCACCAGCAGAACTACAGGGAACTACTACGAGCAGTACTTC. The entire variable domain, with the rest obtained from reference TRBV15 and TRBJ2-7, is as follows: DAMVIQNPRYQVTQFGKPVTLSCSQTLNHNVMYWYQQKSSQAPKLLFHYYDKDFNNEADTPDNFQSRRPNTSFCFLDIRSPGLGDTAMYLCATSRTTGNYYEQYFGPGTRLTVT.

CDR3 in DNA: TGTGCCTGGACCCTAGCGGGGGGGCCAAACAATGAGCAGTTCTTC. This encodes CAWTLAGGPNNEQFF. This chain connects TRBV30 to TRBJ2-1; 12 nucleotides agree with TRBD2. The CDR3 sequence is 15 residues long. The germline gives CDR1 GTSNPN, CDR2 SVGIG (reference sequence). V lost 4 bases, J lost 5 bases, and 6 bases stayed unmatched.

This chain connects TRBV29-1 to TRBJ2-7; 8 nucleotides align to TRBD2. CDR3 size: 13 residues. V trimming: 7 bases; J trimming: 1 base; junction bases outside the gene matches: 6. The germline V gene has CDR1 SQVTM and CDR2 ANQGSEA. DNA for the CDR3: TGCAGCGCCCGAGCGGGGGCGTCCTACGAGCAGTACTTC. This gives the protein CSARAGASYEQYF.

The chain links TRBV29-1 to TRBJ2-3, with D maybe TRBD1 (6 bases). The ends were cut back, 5 bases at V and 2 bases at J, with 11 bases in the middle. Germline V gene data show CDR1 as SQVTM and CDR2 as ANQGSEA. The CDR3 totals 13 residues. In DNA form, the CDR3 reads TGCAGCGTTTCAGGACAGCTCACAGATACGCAGTATTTT. Protein product: CSVSGQLTDTQYF.

The chain has TRBV7-9 and TRBJ2-3, with a weak D call TRBD1 (6 bases). Germline V gene sequence: CDR1 SEHNR, CDR2 FQNEAQ (reference sequence). Trimming cost V 4 bases and J 2 bases, with 10 bases left between them. This CDR3 is built from 14 residues. The CDR3 reads CASSSRDNTDTQYF. CDR3 DNA sequence: TGTGCCAGCAGCTCCCGGGACAACACAGATACGCAGTATTTT.

This clone was detected only once. A much larger clone differs by one base, so this may be a read error. V is TRBV7-9 and J is TRBJ2-7, with D possibly being TRBD1 (6 bases). The germline CDR1 and CDR2 sequences are SEHNR and FQNEAQ (reference sequence). This CDR3 region has 11 residues. V shed 8 bases and J shed 4 bases, with 9 bases lying between them. The CDR3 is CASQGGYEQYF. As DNA, the CDR3 is TGTGCCAGCCAAGGGGGATACGAGCAGTACTTC.

V and J are TRBV29-1 and TRBJ1-2; D is undetermined. Germline CDR1 and CDR2: SQVTM and ANQGSEA. Trimming left V 2 bases short and J 8 bases short, with 18 bases between. This CDR3 spans 14 amino acids. The CDR3 spells CSVESVPTSGGYTF. CDR3 in DNA: TGCAGCGTTGAATCGGTACCTACTTCAGGAGGCTACACCTTC. The full variable domain, completed using reference TRBV29-1 and TRBJ1-2, is SAVISQKPSRDICQRGTSLTIQCQVDSQVTMMFWYRQQPGQSLTLIATANQGSEATYESGFVIDKFPISRPNLTFSTLTVSNMSPEDSSIYLCSVESVPTSGGYTFGSGTRLTVV.

This chain uses TRBV29-1 with TRBJ2-3, with 8 bases matching TRBD1. Germline V gene data show CDR1 as SQVTM and CDR2 as ANQGSEA. CDR3 length: 13 amino acids. J gave up 4 bases and V 5 bases, and 5 bases lay outside the gene matches. The CDR3 spells CSVRTGSSDTQYF. The DNA for the CDR3 is TGCAGCGTTAGGACAGGGTCATCAGATACGCAGTATTTT.